The clone carrying this T cell receptor (beta chain) was counted at least ten times. Primed by a sample-barcoded 5' primer and a J-beta primer mix, a second PCR proceeded for 7 to 11 cycles. In TCRdb, the 5' RACE reads were re-called with MiXCR into one record per CDR3 protein. Of 1.6 million or so distinct CDR3 sequences in the sample, about 35% were seen once. The data belong to a study of blood T cells in healthy people across ages. The sample taken for sequencing was blood. This receptor was taken from a woman in her twenties or thirties in good health.

CDR3 coding DNA: TGTGCCAGCAGTTTCAGGGACGAGCAGTACTTC. It translates to CASSFRDEQYF. The chain links TRBV12-3 or TRBV12-4 to TRBJ2-7, with TRBD1 as a possible D gene (5 bases). The CDR3 extends over 11 amino acids. Trimming took 3 bases from V and 5 from J, leaving 5 bases between them.